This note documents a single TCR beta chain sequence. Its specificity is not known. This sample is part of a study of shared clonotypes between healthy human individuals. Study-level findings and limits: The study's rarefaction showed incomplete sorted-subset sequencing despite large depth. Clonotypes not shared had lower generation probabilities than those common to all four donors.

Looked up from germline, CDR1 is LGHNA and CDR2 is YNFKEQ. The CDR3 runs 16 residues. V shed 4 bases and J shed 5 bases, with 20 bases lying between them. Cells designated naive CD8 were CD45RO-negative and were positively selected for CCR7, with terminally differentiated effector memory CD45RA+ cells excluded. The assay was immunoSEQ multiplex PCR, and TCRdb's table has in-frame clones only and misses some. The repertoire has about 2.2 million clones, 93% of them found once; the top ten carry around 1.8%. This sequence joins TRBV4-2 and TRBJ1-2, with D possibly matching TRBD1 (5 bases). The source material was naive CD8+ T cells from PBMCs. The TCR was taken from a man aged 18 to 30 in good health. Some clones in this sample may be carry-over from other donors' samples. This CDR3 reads CASSPSGGSTLYGYTF. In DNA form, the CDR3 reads TGTGCCAGCAGCCCCTCGGGGGGATCCACTCTTTATGGCTACACCTTC.